This T cell receptor (beta chain) was captured in a study of T cells after yellow fever vaccination. Across the study: Preparation used SMART-Seq v4 Ultra Low Input for the low-cell-number fractions.

This clonotype was seen only a few times. Its antigen is still unknown. Findings and limits, study-wide: Although the secondary response was weaker, it peaked faster, at day 5 versus 15. High-abundance clonotypes from the bulk population could contaminate FACS-sorted repertoires.

V lost 5 bases and J 0 bases, leaving 13 bases between the germline ends. The germline gives CDR1 SGHNT, CDR2 YENEEA. This CDR3 has 16 residues. A 5'RACE template-switching step, the method used to make TCR cDNA, added a universal primer site and UMIs. TCRdb ran MiXCR on the 5' RACE reads and lists one entry per CDR3 protein. The sample lists hundreds of thousands of distinct CDR3 sequences, around 17% occurring once. V and J are TRBV11-3 and TRBJ2-2; weak D call: TRBD1 (6 bases). The specimen was PBMCs, collected less than 6 days after the first yellow fever vaccination. This TCR was sampled from a young man who received the YFV17D yellow fever vaccine. This chain's CDR3 is CASSILQGTNTGELFF. The CDR3 bases are TGTGCCAGCAGCATACTACAGGGTACGAACACCGGGGAGCTGTTTTTT.